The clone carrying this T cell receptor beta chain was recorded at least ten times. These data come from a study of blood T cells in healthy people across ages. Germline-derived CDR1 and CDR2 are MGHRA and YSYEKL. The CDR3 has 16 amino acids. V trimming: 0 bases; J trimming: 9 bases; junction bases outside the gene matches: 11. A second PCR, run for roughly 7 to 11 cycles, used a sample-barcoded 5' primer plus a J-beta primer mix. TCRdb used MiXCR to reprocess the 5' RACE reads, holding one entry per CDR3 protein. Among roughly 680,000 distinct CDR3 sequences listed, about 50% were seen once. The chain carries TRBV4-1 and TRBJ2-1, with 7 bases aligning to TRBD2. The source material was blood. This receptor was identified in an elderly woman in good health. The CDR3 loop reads CASSQDSSGIIREQFF. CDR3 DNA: TGCGCCAGCAGCCAAGATTCCAGCGGGATAATTCGTGAGCAGTTCTTC.